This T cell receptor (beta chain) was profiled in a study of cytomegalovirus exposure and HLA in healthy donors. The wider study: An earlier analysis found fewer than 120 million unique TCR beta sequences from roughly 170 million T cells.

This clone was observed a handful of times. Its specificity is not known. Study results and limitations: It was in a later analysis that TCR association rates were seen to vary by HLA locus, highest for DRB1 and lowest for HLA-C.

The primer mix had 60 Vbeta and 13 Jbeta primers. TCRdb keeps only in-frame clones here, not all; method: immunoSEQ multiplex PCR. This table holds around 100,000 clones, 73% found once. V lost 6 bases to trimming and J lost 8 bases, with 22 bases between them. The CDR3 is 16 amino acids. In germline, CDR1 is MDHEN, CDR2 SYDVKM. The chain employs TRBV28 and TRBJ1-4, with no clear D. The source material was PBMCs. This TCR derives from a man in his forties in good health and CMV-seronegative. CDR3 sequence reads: CASRDPGSTQTEKLFF. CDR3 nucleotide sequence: TGTGCCAGCAGAGACCCCGGGTCAACTCAAACGGAAAAACTGTTTTTT.